In this sample, the clone carrying this TCR beta chain is medium-sized (0.01 to 0.1%). TCRbeta libraries were built with three rounds of nested PCR, modified from ARM-PCR. TCRdb re-called the multiplex PCR reads through MiXCR, storing one row per CDR3 protein. Of fewer than 55,000 distinct CDR3 sequences listed, roughly two thirds are singletons. The CDR3 totals 13 residues. Trimming shortened V by 8 bases and J by 8 bases, and 18 bases separated the two germline ends. RNA was extracted from bulk tissue without any cell sorting. Distant lung tissue was collected more than 3 cm away from the tumor edge. This sample was taken from a study of tumor and adjacent non-tumor tissue in lung cancer. Across the study: Histology: 11 to 13 adenocarcinoma, a couple of squamous cell carcinoma, 1 small cell lung cancer.

The chain carries TRBV12-3 or TRBV12-4 and TRBJ1-1; D not resolved. The sequence came from a woman aged 40 to 50 with non-small cell lung cancer. The sequenced material came from distant non-tumor lung tissue. Here the CDR3 DNA reads TGTGCCAGCGGGGTCGTGAACATGGGCGAAGCTTTCTTT. It yields the protein CASGVVNMGEAFF.